Listed below are T cell receptor beta chains from one sample, sequenced in a study of OX40 agonist ivuxolimab in advanced cancers. Sequencing used immunoSEQ multiplex PCR; TCRdb keeps in-frame clones, though not all of them. The sample has around 97,000 clones, about 80% seen once. The source material was CD4+ or CD8+ T cells sorted from blood, sampled in a trial of the OX40 agonist ivuxolimab. All receptors come from an adult with an advanced solid tumor such as melanoma, head and neck, liver or kidney cancer. Both conserved end residues are part of each CDR3. D genes are given only for firm matches. Clone size, where shown, is once, few, many, or a class for clones that have expanded.

J | size | D | V | DNA | CDR3
TRBJ1-1 | NA | TRBD1 | TRBV18 | TGTGCCAGCTCACCTCGACAGGGGGAGAACACTGAAGCTTTCTTT | CASSPRQGENTEAFF
TRBJ2-3 | NA | NA | TRBV7-9 | TGTGCCAGCAGCCCGGTCGGGACACCCTATGGGGGCACAGATACGCAGTATTTT | CASSPVGTPYGGTDTQYF
TRBJ2-7 | NA | TRBD2 | TRBV10-1 | TGCGCCAGCAGTTTTAGCGGGAGAGAATTCGAGCAGTACTTC | CASSFSGREFEQYF
TRBJ2-4 | NA | NA | TRBV7-2 | TGTGCCAGCAGCTTAGCGGGGTATTCTGACAAAAACATTCAGTACTTC | CASSLAGYSDKNIQYF
TRBJ1-1 | once | NA | TRBV20-1 | TGCAGTGCTAAGAGGAACACTGAAGCTTTCTTT | CSAKRNTEAFF
TRBJ1-2 | NA | TRBD1 | TRBV27 | TGTGCCAGCAGTTTAGGGACAGGGGTTGGCTACACCTTC | CASSLGTGVGYTF
TRBJ2-1 | NA | TRBD2 | TRBV29-1 | TGCAGCGTTGAGCAGCGGGGGGGCTCCTACAATGAGCAGTTCTTC | CSVEQRGGSYNEQFF
TRBJ1-2 | NA | TRBD1 | TRBV2 | TGTGCCAGCGGCGAGGCTAGGGGGCTCGATGGCTACACCTTC | CASGEARGLDGYTF
TRBJ2-7 | once | NA | TRBV6-1 | TGTGCCAGCAGTGAAGGGGGCCCTCCCTACGAGCAGTACTTC | CASSEGGPPYEQYF
TRBJ1-1 | NA | TRBD1 | TRBV2 | TGTGCCAGCAGTGACAGGGGGCACACTGAAGCTTTCTTT | CASSDRGHTEAFF
TRBJ1-2 | once | TRBD1 | TRBV7-4 | TGTGCCAGCAGACGGACAGGGGATAACTATGGCTACACCTTC | CASRRTGDNYGYTF
TRBJ2-1 | NA | TRBD2 | TRBV5-1 | TGCGCCAGCAGCTTGGCCGGATTAGCGGGGGACAATGAGCAGTTCTTC | CASSLAGLAGDNEQFF
TRBJ1-6 | few | TRBD1 | TRBV18 | TGTGCCAGCTCACGGGACAGATCTTCACCCCTCCACTTT | CASSRDRSSPLHF
TRBJ2-7 | medium-sized | NA | TRBV5-4 | TGTGCCAGCAGCGTGAAGGGGGGGCCTGCCGGCGAGCAGTACTTC | CASSVKGGPAGEQYF
TRBJ2-5 | NA | TRBD2 | TRBV7-8 | TGTGCCAGCAGCACCCCGGGACTAGCGGCCCGGCAAGAGACCCAGTACTTC | CASSTPGLAARQETQYF
TRBJ1-2 | NA | NA | TRBV7-9 | TGTGCCAGCAGCTTAGTGGGGGGCCAACCCTATGGCTACACCTTC | CASSLVGGQPYGYTF
TRBJ2-7 | NA | TRBD1 | TRBV30 | TGTGCCTGGAGTGAGGCAGGGGGCGCGGGCGAGCAGTACTTC | CAWSEAGGAGEQYF
TRBJ1-3 | NA | NA | TRBV7-2 | TGTGCCAGCAGCTTAGTAGTGCGGGGGCAAGGTGGAAACACCATATATTTT | CASSLVVRGQGGNTIYF
TRBJ1-6 | few | NA | TRBV2 | TGTGCCAGCAGGCCGTCCGGACCCCTCCACTTT | CASRPSGPLHF
TRBJ2-7 | NA | NA | TRBV29-1 | TGCAGCGTAGGTTTCATAGACTACGAGCAGTACTTC | CSVGFIDYEQYF
TRBJ1-1 | NA | TRBD1 | TRBV13 | TGTGCCAGCAGCCAGGACAGGGGGCTCACTGAAGCTTTCTTT | CASSQDRGLTEAFF
TRBJ2-2 | NA | NA | TRBV29-1 | TGCAGCGTTGAGGGTTACAACACCGGGGAGCTGTTTTTT | CSVEGYNTGELFF
TRBJ1-1 | NA | NA | TRBV5-1 | TGCGCCAGCAGCGGTTTCGGAGGGGGGAACACTGAAGCTTTCTTT | CASSGFGGGNTEAFF
TRBJ2-1 | NA | TRBD2 | TRBV7-9 | TGTGCCAGCACCGCAGGGACTAGCGGCAATGAGCAGTTCTTC | CASTAGTSGNEQFF
TRBJ1-1 | once | NA | TRBV11-2 | TGTGCCAGCAGCTTAGTGGGCCATTTGGGTGAAGCTTTCTTT | CASSLVGHLGEAFF
TRBJ2-1 | NA | TRBD2 | TRBV30 | TGTGCCTGGGGCCTCGTGGGACTAGCGACCTACAATGAGCAGTTCTTC | CAWGLVGLATYNEQFF
TRBJ2-3 | once | NA | TRBV21-1 | TGTGCCAGCAACCTGACACCCGGCTCCCTGTCCACAGATACGCAGTATTTT | CASNLTPGSLSTDTQYF
TRBJ1-2 | NA | NA | TRBV6-5 | TGTGCCAGCAGTTCCGGGACGGCGATTTATGGCTACACCTTC | CASSSGTAIYGYTF
TRBJ2-3 | NA | TRBD2 | TRBV5-1 | TGCGCCAGCAGCTCTCCTAGCGGGAGGACGACAGATACGCAGTATTTT | CASSSPSGRTTDTQYF
TRBJ2-1 | NA | NA | TRBV12-5 | TGTGCTAGTGGTTTGGGACTAGGGGATTACAATGAGCAGTTCTTC | CASGLGLGDYNEQFF
TRBJ2-2 | NA | NA | TRBV4-3 | TGCGCCAGCAGCCAAGATCCATACACGAACACCGGGGAGCTGTTTTTT | CASSQDPYTNTGELFF
TRBJ1-1 | NA | NA | TRBV19 | TGTGCCAGTAGTAATTGGGGCAGGGCCACTGAAGCTTTCTTT | CASSNWGRATEAFF
TRBJ1-6 | NA | NA | TRBV5-8 | TGTGCCAGCAGCTTATTAGGCGGTGCTCCCCTCCACTTT | CASSLLGGAPLHF
TRBJ1-1 | NA | TRBD1 | TRBV6-5 | TGTGCCAGCAGTTACCAGGGGGGCACTGAAGCTTTCTTT | CASSYQGGTEAFF
TRBJ2-7 | NA | NA | TRBV12-5 | TGTGCGACTGGGTGGGGTAGTGCCTACGAGCAGTACTTC | CATGWGSAYEQYF
TRBJ2-1 | NA | NA | TRBV2 | TGTGCCAGCAACCTGTTTGACTCCTACAATGAGCAGTTCTTC | CASNLFDSYNEQFF
TRBJ1-1 | NA | NA | TRBV4-1 | TGCGCCAGCAGCCAAGAGGGGGAGGCTGAAGCTTTCTTT | CASSQEGEAEAFF
TRBJ2-7 | once | TRBD1 | TRBV9 | TGTGCCAGCACCGCGACGGGGACAGAATACGAGCAGTACTTC | CASTATGTEYEQYF
TRBJ1-6 | few | NA | TRBV5-6 | TGTGCCAGCAGCTTGGCTACGGGGATGAGCTCACCCCTCCACTTT | CASSLATGMSSPLHF
TRBJ2-3 | NA | TRBD2 | TRBV23-1 | TGCGCCAGCAGTCCTTCCGGGACTAGCCGTTCTAGCACAGATACGCAGTATTTT | CASSPSGTSRSSTDTQYF
TRBJ1-1 | NA | TRBD1 | TRBV6-5 | TGTGCCAGCAGGACCGGGACAGTCGCTGAAGCTTTCTTT | CASRTGTVAEAFF
TRBJ2-3 | NA | NA | TRBV29-1 | TGCAGCGCCCGTCGGACAGATACGCAGTATTTT | CSARRTDTQYF
TRBJ1-2 | NA | TRBD1 | TRBV7-2 | TGTGCCAGCAGCTTACCGGGACAGGGGTATGGCTACACCTTC | CASSLPGQGYGYTF
TRBJ2-7 | NA | NA | TRBV5-1 | TGCGCCAGCAGGCCCTTGGGCTCCTACGAGCAGTACTTC | CASRPLGSYEQYF
TRBJ2-1 | NA | NA | TRBV5-8 | TGTGCCAGCAGCTTGGACGGCCCCTACAATGAGCAGTTCTTC | CASSLDGPYNEQFF
TRBJ2-3 | NA | NA | TRBV7-9 | TGTGCCAGCAGCTTGGAGCAGATCGCAGATACGCAGTATTTT | CASSLEQIADTQYF